This record covers a single T cell receptor (beta chain). Its antigen is unidentified. This entry is derived from a study of CD8 T cells in ankylosing spondylitis. Findings and limits, study-wide: Disease-linked clones had a CD8+ phenotype and relatively low frequency in peripheral blood.

TCRdb analysed the 5' RACE reads with MiXCR anew, one entry per CDR3 protein. This table holds under 250,000 distinct CDR3 sequences, 10% to 13% found once. This CDR3 has 14 amino acids. From germline, CDR1 is GTSNPN and CDR2 SVGIG (reference sequence). Trimming took 0 bases from V and 7 from J, leaving 15 bases between them. This receptor was taken from a male donor with ankylosing spondylitis or in good health (not recorded which). The sample comprised blood, either unsorted or a sorted T cell fraction (not recorded which). V and J are TRBV30 and TRBJ1-2, with D uncertain. The CDR3 reads CAWSVPPGPGGYTF. The CDR3 DNA sequence: TGTGCCTGGAGTGTACCCCCAGGACCGGGTGGCTACACCTTC.